This T cell receptor (beta chain) originates from a study of T-cell reconstitution after alpha-beta-depleted transplantation in children. This clonotype was picked up a small number of times. As it was prepared, the TCRbeta library received unique molecular identifiers. In TCRdb, the PCR reads were re-called with MiXCR into one record per CDR3 protein. The data show about 90,000 distinct CDR3 sequences, roughly 8.4% seen once. This clonotype was obtained from a human donor who donated a stem cell graft to a child with congenital amegakaryocytic thrombocytopenia. This specimen consisted of PBMCs from the stem cell graft donor, obtained from the stem cell graft.

The DNA for the CDR3 is TGTGCCAGCAGCCCCACGGGGAATAGCAATCAGCCCCAGCATTTT. Protein: CASSPTGNSNQPQHF. The J gene is TRBJ1-5, the V gene TRBV6-1, with no clear D. CDR1 is MNHNS, CDR2 SASEGT, per germline. Trimming took off 6 bases at V and 0 bases at J, with 12 bases between the two ends. This CDR3 is built from 15 residues.